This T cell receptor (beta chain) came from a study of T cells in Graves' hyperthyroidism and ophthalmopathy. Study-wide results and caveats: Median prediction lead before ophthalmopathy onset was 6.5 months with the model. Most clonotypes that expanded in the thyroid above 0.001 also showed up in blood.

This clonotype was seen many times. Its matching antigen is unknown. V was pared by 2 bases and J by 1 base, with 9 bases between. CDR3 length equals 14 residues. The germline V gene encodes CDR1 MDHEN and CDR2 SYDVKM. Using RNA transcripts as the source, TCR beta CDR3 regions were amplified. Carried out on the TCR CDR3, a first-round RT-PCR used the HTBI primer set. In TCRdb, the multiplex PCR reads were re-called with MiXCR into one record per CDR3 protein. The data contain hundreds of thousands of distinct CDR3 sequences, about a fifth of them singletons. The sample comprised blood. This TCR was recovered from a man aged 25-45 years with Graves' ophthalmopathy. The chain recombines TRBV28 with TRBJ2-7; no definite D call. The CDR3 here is CASSLAASSYEQYF. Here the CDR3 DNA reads TGTGCCAGCAGTTTAGCGGCCTCTTCCTACGAGCAGTACTTC.